This is a list of T cell receptor beta chains from one sample in a study of regulatory T cells in long-lasting Graves disease. TCRdb recomputed calls from the multiplex PCR reads with MiXCR, one row per CDR3 protein. Of 500,000 to 700,000 distinct CDR3 sequences in the sample, 15% to 20% are singletons; the top ten hold around 19%. These same data were also listed under a study on T cells in Graves' hyperthyroidism and ophthalmopathy.

This specimen consisted of peripheral blood mononuclear cells (PBMCs), obtained at new diagnosis, from a patient treated with antithyroid drugs. Receptors were obtained from a woman in her 30s with Graves disease. Each CDR3 is given with its conserved first and last residue. Each record gives: CDR3 DNA, CDR3 protein, clone size, D gene, J gene, V gene. D genes are given only for firm matches. A row's size may be missing; if present it is once, few, many or a size class.

DNA: TGTGCCACCAGTGATTGGGCGACACCGAACACCGGGGAGCTGTTTTTT
CDR3: CATSDWATPNTGELFF
size: many
D: .
J: TRBJ2-2
V: TRBV24-1

DNA: TGTGCCATCAGAGACCCCGCAGGGGGCACTGAAGCTTTCTTT
CDR3: CAIRDPAGGTEAFF
size: few
D: TRBD1
J: TRBJ1-1
V: TRBV6-1

DNA: TGTGCCAGCAGCCCAACCCAATACAGTACCTATGGCTACACCTTC
CDR3: CASSPTQYSTYGYTF
size: .
D: .
J: TRBJ1-2
V: TRBV3-1

DNA: TGTGCCAGCAGCCAGATTCTTGGGGAGAGGGCTGAAGCTTTCTTT
CDR3: CASSQILGERAEAFF
size: .
D: .
J: TRBJ1-1
V: TRBV14

DNA: TGTGCCAGCACTCTCCGGCTTAACACTGAAGCTTTCTTT
CDR3: CASTLRLNTEAFF
size: many
D: .
J: TRBJ1-1
V: TRBV5-1

DNA: TGTGCCAGCAGCCAAGATGAGGGAACTTGGGGGGCAAGGACAGATACGCAGTATTTT
CDR3: CASSQDEGTWGARTDTQYF
size: .
D: .
J: TRBJ2-3
V: TRBV4-2

DNA: TGTGCCACCAGTGACCCAGCGGAGCCGACCTACAATGAGCAGTTCTTC
CDR3: CATSDPAEPTYNEQFF
size: .
D: .
J: TRBJ2-1
V: TRBV24-1

DNA: TGCAGCGTCAAACAGGGACCTGGAAACACCATATATTTT
CDR3: CSVKQGPGNTIYF
size: few
D: .
J: TRBJ1-3
V: TRBV29-1

DNA: TGTGCCAGCAGCCAAGATGTACTAGGATGGCAGCAGTACTTC
CDR3: CASSQDVLGWQQYF
size: .
D: .
J: TRBJ2-7
V: TRBV3-1

DNA: TGCGCCAGCAGCACCGGGGACGGCTCCAATCAGCCCCAGCATTTT
CDR3: CASSTGDGSNQPQHF
size: .
D: .
J: TRBJ1-5
V: TRBV5-1

DNA: TGTGCCAGCAGCCCAGAGTCCGGGACAGTCAATCAGCCCCAGCATTTT
CDR3: CASSPESGTVNQPQHF
size: many
D: TRBD1
J: TRBJ1-5
V: TRBV7-8

DNA: TGCAGTGCAGCGAGAGCGGGAGTTGGCAATGAGCAGTTCTTC
CDR3: CSAARAGVGNEQFF
size: few
D: TRBD2
J: TRBJ2-1
V: TRBV20-1

DNA: TGTGCCAGCAGTCCAGGGGGGAGGGCCGGGGAGCAGTACTTC
CDR3: CASSPGGRAGEQYF
size: many
D: .
J: TRBJ2-7
V: TRBV12-3/TRBV12-4

DNA: TGTGCCAGCAGTACCCCACCCGGGACAGGGAGAGAAAAACTGTTTTTT
CDR3: CASSTPPGTGREKLFF
size: .
D: TRBD1
J: TRBJ1-4
V: TRBV6-2/TRBV6-3

DNA: TGCGCCAGCAGCTCAGCCACTAACACCGGGGAGCTGTTTTTT
CDR3: CASSSATNTGELFF
size: .
D: .
J: TRBJ2-2
V: TRBV5-1

DNA: TGTGCTAGTGGTTTGACCCGGGACAGGGAGAACTATGGCTACACCTTC
CDR3: CASGLTRDRENYGYTF
size: many
D: TRBD1
J: TRBJ1-2
V: TRBV12-5

DNA: TGCAGTAAACCCAGCTCGGCTAGCGGGAAGTTTGGTGGTTCCAATGAGCAGTTCTTC
CDR3: CSKPSSASGKFGGSNEQFF
size: .
D: TRBD2
J: TRBJ2-1
V: TRBV20-1

DNA: TGTGCCAGCAGTTTTTACGGCAGGGGAGTTGAAAAACTGTTTTTT
CDR3: CASSFYGRGVEKLFF
size: many
D: .
J: TRBJ1-4
V: TRBV28

DNA: TGTGCCAGCTCCCGTAATGAAGAACTGTTTTTT
CDR3: CASSRNEELFF
size: .
D: .
J: TRBJ1-4
V: TRBV28

DNA: TGTGCCAGCAGTGAAGGGACAGGGGCCGGGGAGCTGTTTTTT
CDR3: CASSEGTGAGELFF
size: many
D: TRBD1
J: TRBJ2-2
V: TRBV6-2/TRBV6-3

DNA: TGTGCCAGCAGTTACCCAGTGACAGGCTCGGGGGGTATCTATGGCTACACCTTC
CDR3: CASSYPVTGSGGIYGYTF
size: .
D: .
J: TRBJ1-2
V: TRBV6-9

DNA: TGTGCCTGGAGCTTTTCAGGGGCGCAGCCCCAGCATTTT
CDR3: CAWSFSGAQPQHF
size: .
D: .
J: TRBJ1-5
V: TRBV30

DNA: TGTGCCAGCAGTTTATCTGCGGGAGCCCTCCACTTT
CDR3: CASSLSAGALHF
size: few
D: .
J: TRBJ1-6
V: TRBV28

DNA: TGTGCCAGCAGCCCGCACCGGACAGCGATCTCCTACAATGAGCAGTTCTTC
CDR3: CASSPHRTAISYNEQFF
size: many
D: .
J: TRBJ2-1
V: TRBV7-9

DNA: TGTGCCAGCAGTTTAATCGGCAGGGGGCGAACAGATACGCAGTATTTT
CDR3: CASSLIGRGRTDTQYF
size: many
D: TRBD1
J: TRBJ2-3
V: TRBV28

DNA: TGTGCCAGCAGCTTAGTACGCGGGAACACTGAAGCTTTCTTT
CDR3: CASSLVRGNTEAFF
size: many
D: .
J: TRBJ1-1
V: TRBV11-1

DNA: TGTGCCAGCGGATCTTCAGGTTCTCCTAATTCACCCCTCCACTTT
CDR3: CASGSSGSPNSPLHF
size: .
D: .
J: TRBJ1-6
V: TRBV3-1

DNA: TGTGCCACCAGTGATTTTGGCGGGGGAGACTACAATGAGCAGTTCTTC
CDR3: CATSDFGGGDYNEQFF
size: few
D: TRBD2
J: TRBJ2-1
V: TRBV24-1

DNA: TGTGCCAGCAGCTTAGCGCTGGGGGGCGGGAACACTGAAGCTTTCTTT
CDR3: CASSLALGGGNTEAFF
size: many
D: .
J: TRBJ1-1
V: TRBV7-2